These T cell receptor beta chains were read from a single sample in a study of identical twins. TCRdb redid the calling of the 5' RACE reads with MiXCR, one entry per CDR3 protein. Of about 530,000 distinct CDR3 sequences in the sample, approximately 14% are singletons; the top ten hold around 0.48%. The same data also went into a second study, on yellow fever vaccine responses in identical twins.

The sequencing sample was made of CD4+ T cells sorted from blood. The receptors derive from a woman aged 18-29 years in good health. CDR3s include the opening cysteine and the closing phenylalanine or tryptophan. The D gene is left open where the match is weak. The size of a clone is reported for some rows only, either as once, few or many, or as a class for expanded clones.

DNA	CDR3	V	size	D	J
TGTGCCATCACACCCCCCGAACGCGGCGAGGCTTTCTTT	CAITPPERGEAFF	TRBV28	-	-	TRBJ1-1
TGTGCCAGCAGTTACCCAACCCTCCGGGACAGACCGTACAATGAGCAGTTCTTC	CASSYPTLRDRPYNEQFF	TRBV6-5	few	TRBD1	TRBJ2-1
TGCGCCAGCAGGCGGGACAGGATAACTCAACCCTCTGGAAACACCATATATTTT	CASRRDRITQPSGNTIYF	TRBV5-1	-	TRBD1	TRBJ1-3
TGCGCCAGCAGCCCGGGCCACAGCGACTATGGCTACACCTTC	CASSPGHSDYGYTF	TRBV5-1	-	-	TRBJ1-2
TGTGCCACCAGTGATCACGGGACGCCCCTGTATGGCTACACCTTC	CATSDHGTPLYGYTF	TRBV24-1	-	-	TRBJ1-2
TGTGCCAGCAGTTTAGCGGGAGGGGCCTACGAGCAGTACTTC	CASSLAGGAYEQYF	TRBV9	-	TRBD2	TRBJ2-7
TGTGCCAGCAGCTTCGCAGGGGCCACAGATACGCAGTATTTT	CASSFAGATDTQYF	TRBV7-9	few	-	TRBJ2-3
TGCGCCAGCAGCTTGGACGCGGCAGGGTGGAACACCATATATTTT	CASSLDAAGWNTIYF	TRBV5-1	-	-	TRBJ1-3
TGTGCCAGCAGTCTAGACCGGGACAACTCTAACTATGGCTACACCTTC	CASSLDRDNSNYGYTF	TRBV6-2/TRBV6-3	-	-	TRBJ1-2
TGTGCCAGCAGCCGATCGGCTAGCGGGACTCAAGAGACCCAGTACTTC	CASSRSASGTQETQYF	TRBV7-2	-	TRBD2	TRBJ2-5
TGTGCCAGCAGCATAAACCCGGGACAGACGAACACCGGGGAGCTGTTTTTT	CASSINPGQTNTGELFF	TRBV7-3	-	TRBD1	TRBJ2-2
TGTGCCAGCAGCTTGGCCTTCAAGACAGGGCTTTCCTACAATGAGCAGTTCTTC	CASSLAFKTGLSYNEQFF	TRBV7-2	few	TRBD1	TRBJ2-1
TGCAGTGGGCTAGCGACTAGCACAGATACGCAGTATTTT	CSGLATSTDTQYF	TRBV20-1	-	-	TRBJ2-3
TGTGCCAACCACTTTATAGCAGATACGCAGTATTTT	CANHFIADTQYF	TRBV28	-	-	TRBJ2-3
TGTGCCAGCAGCCTGGGACTAGCGGAAAGCAAGGGTAATGAGCAGTTCTTC	CASSLGLAESKGNEQFF	TRBV7-9	-	TRBD2	TRBJ2-1
TGTGCCACCAGCAGGGGACTATTTACAGATACGCAGTATTTT	CATSRGLFTDTQYF	TRBV15	-	TRBD2	TRBJ2-3
TGCGCCAGCAGTCGCAGCGACAGGGCAAGCTCCTACGAGCAGTACTTC	CASSRSDRASSYEQYF	TRBV4-1	-	TRBD1	TRBJ2-7
TGCAGTACAACTGGGAGTGGCACAGATACGCAGTATTTT	CSTTGSGTDTQYF	TRBV20-1	-	-	TRBJ2-3
TGTGCCAGCAGTGAAGGGGGTAATGAAAAACTGTTTTTT	CASSEGGNEKLFF	TRBV6-1	-	-	TRBJ1-4
TGTGCCAGCAGTGAGCGGGAGATTAATTCACCCCTCCACTTT	CASSEREINSPLHF	TRBV6-1	-	-	TRBJ1-6
TGCAGTGCTAGAGAGACGGGACCACGGATAGATACGCAGTATTTT	CSARETGPRIDTQYF	TRBV20-1	few	-	TRBJ2-3
TGTGCCACCAGTGACCCACTAGCGGGAGGGCCGCCCTACGAGCAGTACTTC	CATSDPLAGGPPYEQYF	TRBV24-1	-	TRBD2	TRBJ2-7
TGTGCCAGCAGTTTAGAGGGGTACCAGAACACTGAAGCTTTCTTT	CASSLEGYQNTEAFF	TRBV12-3/TRBV12-4	-	-	TRBJ1-1
TGTGCCAGCAGTCCACCTTTGCGGGACACCGGGGAGCTGTTTTTT	CASSPPLRDTGELFF	TRBV25-1	-	-	TRBJ2-2
TGCGCCAGCAGCCAGGAGGCGATTTACAATGAGCAGTTCTTC	CASSQEAIYNEQFF	TRBV4-1	-	-	TRBJ2-1